This T cell receptor (beta chain) came from a study of blood T cell repertoires in COVID-19. Study as a whole: Sites across the United States, Italy and Spain contributed samples from acute and convalescent COVID-19.

The CDR3 has 15 amino acids. Germline V lookup: CDR1 MNHEY, CDR2 SVGAGI. The trim removed 6 bases at V and 4 bases at J, leaving 5 bases unmatched. Original handling: How many nucleated cells were present was estimated from reference gene primer amplification. The protocol was immunoSEQ multiplex PCR, while the TCRdb copy is restricted to in-frame clones and leaves out a portion. V, J and clone size are those of that table, while D and trimming were read from the DNA. The sample has around 70,000 clones; over 75% are singletons. This clonotype was obtained from a man aged 50 to 59 with active COVID-19. The rearrangement uses TRBV6-5 and TRBJ2-7; TRBD2 aligns across 14 bases. Sequencing input: peripheral blood. In nucleotides, the CDR3 is TGTGCCAGCAGCTCCGGGACTAGCGGGGGATACGAGCAGTACTTC. It translates to CASSSGTSGGYEQYF.